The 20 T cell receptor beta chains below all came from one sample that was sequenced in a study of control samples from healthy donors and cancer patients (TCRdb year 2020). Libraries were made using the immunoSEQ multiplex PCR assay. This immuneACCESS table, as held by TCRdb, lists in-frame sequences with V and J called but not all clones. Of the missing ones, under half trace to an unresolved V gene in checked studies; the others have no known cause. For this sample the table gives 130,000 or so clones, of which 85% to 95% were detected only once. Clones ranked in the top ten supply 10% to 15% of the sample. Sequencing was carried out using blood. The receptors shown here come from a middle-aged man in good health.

The CDR3 protein is CASSQGQLIYF. CDR3 bases: TGTGCCAGCAGCCAGGGACAGCTCATATATTTT. V and J are TRBV6-5 and TRBJ1-3, with 7 nucleotides matching TRBD1. CDR1 and CDR2 from the germline V gene are MNHEY and SVGAGI. This CDR3 has 11 residues. V lost 6 bases and J lost 12; bases outside the gene matches: 5.

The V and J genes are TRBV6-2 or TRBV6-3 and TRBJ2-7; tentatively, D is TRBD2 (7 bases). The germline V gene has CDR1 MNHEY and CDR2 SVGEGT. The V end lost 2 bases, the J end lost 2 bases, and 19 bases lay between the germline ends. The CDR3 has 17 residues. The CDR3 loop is CASSYAFLGGATYEQYF. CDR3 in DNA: TGTGCCAGCAGTTACGCGTTTTTGGGGGGGGCCACCTACGAGCAGTACTTC.

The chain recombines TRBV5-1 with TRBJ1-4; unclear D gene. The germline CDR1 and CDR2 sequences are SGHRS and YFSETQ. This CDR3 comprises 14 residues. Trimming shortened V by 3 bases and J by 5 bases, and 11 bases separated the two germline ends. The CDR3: CASSSDPNNEKLFF. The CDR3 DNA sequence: TGCGCCAGCAGCTCAGACCCCAACAATGAAAAACTGTTTTTT. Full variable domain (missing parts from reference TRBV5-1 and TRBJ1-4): KAGVTQTPRYLIKTRGQQVTLSCSPISGHRSVSWYQQTPGQGLQFLFEYFSETQRNKGNFPGRFSGRQFSNSRSEMNVSTLELGDSALYLCASSSDPNNEKLFFGSGTQLSVL.

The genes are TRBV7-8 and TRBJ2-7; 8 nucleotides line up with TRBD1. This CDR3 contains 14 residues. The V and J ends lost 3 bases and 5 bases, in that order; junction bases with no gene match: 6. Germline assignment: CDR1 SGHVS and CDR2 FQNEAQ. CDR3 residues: CASSFTGGGDEQYF. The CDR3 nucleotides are TGTGCCAGCAGCTTTACAGGGGGAGGCGACGAGCAGTACTTC.

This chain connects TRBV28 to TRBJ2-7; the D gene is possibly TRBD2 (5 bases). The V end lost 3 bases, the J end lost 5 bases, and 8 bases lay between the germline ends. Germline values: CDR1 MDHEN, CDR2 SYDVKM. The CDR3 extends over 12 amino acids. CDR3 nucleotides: TGTGCCAGCAGTTTCCGGGGTAACGAGCAGTACTTC. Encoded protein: CASSFRGNEQYF. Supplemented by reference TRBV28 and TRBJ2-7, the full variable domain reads DVKVTQSSRYLVKRTGEKVFLECVQDMDHENMFWYRQDPGLGLRLIYFSYDVKMKEKGDIPEGYSVSREKKERFSLILESASTNQTSMYLCASSFRGNEQYFGPGTRLTVT.

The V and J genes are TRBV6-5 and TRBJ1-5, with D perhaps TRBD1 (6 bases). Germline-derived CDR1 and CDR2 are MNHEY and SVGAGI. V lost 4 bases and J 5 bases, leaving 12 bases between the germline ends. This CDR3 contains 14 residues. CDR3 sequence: CASSSGGGDQPQHF. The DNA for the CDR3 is TGTGCCAGCAGTTCGGGGGGCGGGGATCAGCCCCAGCATTTT.

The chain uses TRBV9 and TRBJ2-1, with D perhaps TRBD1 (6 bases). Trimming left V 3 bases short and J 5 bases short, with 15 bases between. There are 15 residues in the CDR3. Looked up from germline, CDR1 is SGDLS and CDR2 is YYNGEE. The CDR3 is CASSASGTTHNEQFF. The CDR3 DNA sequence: TGTGCCAGCAGCGCGTCCGGGACAACGCACAATGAGCAGTTCTTC. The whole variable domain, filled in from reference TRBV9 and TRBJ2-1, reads DSGVTQTPKHLITATGQRVTLRCSPRSGDLSVYWYQQSLDQGLQFLIQYYNGEERAKGNILERFSAQQFPDLHSELNLSSLELGDSALYFCASSASGTTHNEQFFGPGTRLTVL.

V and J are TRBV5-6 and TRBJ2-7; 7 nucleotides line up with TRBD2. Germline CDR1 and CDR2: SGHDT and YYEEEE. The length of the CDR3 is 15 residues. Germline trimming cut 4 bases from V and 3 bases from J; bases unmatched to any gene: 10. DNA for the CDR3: TGTGCCAGCAGCCCAGTGGGAGCGGGGAACTACGAGCAGTACTTC. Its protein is CASSPVGAGNYEQYF.

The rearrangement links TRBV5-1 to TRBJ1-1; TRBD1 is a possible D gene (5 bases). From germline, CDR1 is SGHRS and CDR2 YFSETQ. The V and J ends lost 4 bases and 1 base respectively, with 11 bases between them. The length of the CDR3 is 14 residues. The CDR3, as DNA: TGCGCCAGCAGCCCTGCGGGACGGAACACTGAAGCTTTCTTT. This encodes CASSPAGRNTEAFF. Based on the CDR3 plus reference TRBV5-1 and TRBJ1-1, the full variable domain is KAGVTQTPRYLIKTRGQQVTLSCSPISGHRSVSWYQQTPGQGLQFLFEYFSETQRNKGNFPGRFSGRQFSNSRSEMNVSTLELGDSALYLCASSPAGRNTEAFFGQGTRLTVV.

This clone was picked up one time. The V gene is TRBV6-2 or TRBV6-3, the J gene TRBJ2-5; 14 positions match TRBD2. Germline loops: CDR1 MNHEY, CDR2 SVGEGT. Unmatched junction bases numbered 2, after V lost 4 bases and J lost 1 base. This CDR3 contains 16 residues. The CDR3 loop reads CASSSGLAGGQETQYF. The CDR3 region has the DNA TGTGCCAGCAGTTCAGGACTAGCGGGGGGCCAAGAGACCCAGTACTTC.

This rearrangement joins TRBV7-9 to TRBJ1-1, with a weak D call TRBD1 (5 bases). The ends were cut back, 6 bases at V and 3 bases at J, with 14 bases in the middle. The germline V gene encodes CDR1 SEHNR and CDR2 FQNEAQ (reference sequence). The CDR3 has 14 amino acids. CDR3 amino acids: CASRSDSGDTEAFF. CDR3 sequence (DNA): TGTGCCAGCAGATCCGACAGCGGCGACACTGAAGCTTTCTTT.

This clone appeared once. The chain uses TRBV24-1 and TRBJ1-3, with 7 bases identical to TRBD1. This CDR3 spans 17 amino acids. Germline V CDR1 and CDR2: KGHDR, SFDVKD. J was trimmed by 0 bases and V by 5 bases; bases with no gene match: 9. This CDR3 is CATSALLGTVSGNTIYF. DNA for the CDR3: TGTGCCACCAGTGCCTTATTAGGGACAGTCTCTGGAAACACCATATATTTT.

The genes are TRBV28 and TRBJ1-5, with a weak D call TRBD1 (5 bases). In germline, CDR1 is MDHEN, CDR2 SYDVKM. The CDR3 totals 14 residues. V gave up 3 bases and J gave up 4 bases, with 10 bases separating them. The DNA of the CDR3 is TGTGCCAGCAGTTTTGGGGCAGCGAATCAGCCCCAGCATTTT. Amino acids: CASSFGAANQPQHF.

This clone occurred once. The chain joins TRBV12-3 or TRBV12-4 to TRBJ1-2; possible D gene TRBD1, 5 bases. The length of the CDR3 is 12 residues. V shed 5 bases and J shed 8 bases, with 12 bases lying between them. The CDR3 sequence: CASSPGTEGYTF. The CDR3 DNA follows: TGTGCCAGCAGTCCAGGGACGGAGGGCTACACCTTC.

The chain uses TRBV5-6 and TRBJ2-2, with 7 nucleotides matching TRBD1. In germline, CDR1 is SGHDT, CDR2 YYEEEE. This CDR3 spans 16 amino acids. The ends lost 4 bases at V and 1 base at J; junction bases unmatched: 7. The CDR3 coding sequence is TGTGCCAGCAGCCCCTCTGACAGGGTGAACACCGGGGAGCTGTTTTTT. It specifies CASSPSDRVNTGELFF.

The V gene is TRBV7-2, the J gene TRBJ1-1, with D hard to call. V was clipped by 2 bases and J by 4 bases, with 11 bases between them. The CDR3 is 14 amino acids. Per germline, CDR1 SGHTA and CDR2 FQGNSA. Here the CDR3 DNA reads TGTGCCAGCAGCTTAAGGTTCCGAGGCACTGAAGCTTTCTTT. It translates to CASSLRFRGTEAFF.

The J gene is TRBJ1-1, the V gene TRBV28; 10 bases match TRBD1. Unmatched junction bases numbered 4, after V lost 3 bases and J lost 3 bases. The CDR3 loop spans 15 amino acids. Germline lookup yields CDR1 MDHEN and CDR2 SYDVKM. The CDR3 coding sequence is TGTGCCAGCAGTTTTTATGGACAGGGGGACACTGAAGCTTTCTTT. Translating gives CASSFYGQGDTEAFF.

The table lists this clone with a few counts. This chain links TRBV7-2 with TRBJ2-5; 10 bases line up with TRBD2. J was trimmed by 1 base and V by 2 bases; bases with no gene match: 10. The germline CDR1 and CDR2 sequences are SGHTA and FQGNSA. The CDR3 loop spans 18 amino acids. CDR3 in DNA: TGTGCCAGCAGCTTAAACCCAAGCGGGGGGGACATCCAAGAGACCCAGTACTTC. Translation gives CASSLNPSGGDIQETQYF.

CDR3 nucleotide sequence: TGTGCCAGCAGTTTACCGGGGACAGCGATAAACACTGAAGCTTTCTTT. Amino acid sequence: CASSLPGTAINTEAFF. The chain uses TRBV28 and TRBJ1-1; TRBD1 matches 7 bases. J lost 2 bases, V lost 2 bases, and 8 bases had no gene match. The CDR3 length is 16 residues. Germline CDR1 reads MDHEN; CDR2 reads SYDVKM.

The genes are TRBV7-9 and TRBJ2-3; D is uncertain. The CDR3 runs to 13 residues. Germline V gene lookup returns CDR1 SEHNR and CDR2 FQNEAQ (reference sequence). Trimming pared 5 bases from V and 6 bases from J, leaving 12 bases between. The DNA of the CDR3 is TGTGCCAGCAGCCGACCTGAGGAGGATACGCAGTATTTT. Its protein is CASSRPEEDTQYF. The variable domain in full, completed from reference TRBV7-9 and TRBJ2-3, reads DTGVSQNPRHKITKRGQNVTFRCDPISEHNRLYWYRQTLGQGPEFLTYFQNEAQLEKSRLLSDRFSAERPKGSFSTLEIQRTEQGDSAMYLCASSRPEEDTQYFGPGTRLTVL.